One sample yielded the 20 T cell receptor beta chains listed below, sequenced in a study of shared clonotypes between healthy human individuals. TCRdb's copy holds only in-frame clones and misses some; the assay was immunoSEQ multiplex PCR. The sample has about 1.1 million clones; around three quarters are singletons. Sequencing input: memory CD4+ T cells from PBMCs. Documented subset: CD45RA-negative fraction. The source is a man between 18 and 29 years old in good health. Some clones in this sample may be carry-over from other donors' samples.

The CDR3 reads CASSQESRPNNEQFF. The CDR3 coding sequence is TGCGCCAGCAGCCAAGAGAGTCGGCCTAACAATGAGCAGTTCTTC. V is TRBV4-3 and J is TRBJ2-1; D is ambiguous. Deletions cut 0 bases from V and 5 bases from J, with 11 bases between. The CDR3 runs to 15 residues. In germline, CDR1 is LGHNA, CDR2 YSLEER.

There are a few counts of this clone. The chain has TRBV5-5 and TRBJ2-7, with 9 bases lining up with TRBD1. This CDR3 comprises 18 residues. After removal of 4 bases from V and 8 bases from J, the junction contained 22 bases not matched to a gene. Germline V gene lookup returns CDR1 SGHKS and CDR2 YYEKEE (reference sequence). The CDR3 region is CASSQRLVTGGAINKQYF. The CDR3 nucleotides read TGTGCCAGCAGCCAGAGACTTGTTACAGGGGGCGCGATCAATAAGCAGTACTTC.

The gene calls are TRBV13 and TRBJ2-7; 8 bases line up with TRBD2. J gave up 0 bases and V 0 bases, and 4 bases lay outside the gene matches. This CDR3 contains 16 residues. CDR1 and CDR2 from the germline V gene are PRHDT and FYEKMQ (reference sequence). In nucleotides, the CDR3 is TGTGCCAGCAGCTTAGGAGGGACTAGGAGCTCCTACGAGCAGTACTTC. Its protein product is CASSLGGTRSSYEQYF.

This clone was counted between two and nine times. CDR3: CASSPPSGNYNEQFF. The CDR3 nucleotides read TGTGCCAGCAGCCCCCCTAGCGGAAACTACAATGAGCAGTTCTTC. The chain combines TRBV11-2 with TRBJ2-1, with TRBD2 matching over 7 bases. CDR3 length equals 15 residues. Germline-derived CDR1 and CDR2 are SGHAT and FQNNGV. After removal of 5 bases from V and 3 bases from J, the junction contained 7 bases not matched to a gene.

This clone was detected a few times. The V gene is TRBV27, the J gene TRBJ2-1; D may be TRBD2 (5 bases). CDR1 is MNHEY and CDR2 is SMNVEV in the germline V gene (reference sequence). This CDR3 has 15 amino acids. V lost 8 bases to trimming and J lost 0 bases, with 14 bases between them. CDR3 in amino acids: CASLPKRSSYNEQFF. CDR3 coding DNA: TGTGCCAGCCTACCCAAGCGGAGCTCCTACAATGAGCAGTTCTTC.

There are many counts of this clone. Distinct nucleotide sequences in the sample also encode this CDR3. The V gene is TRBV4-2, the J gene TRBJ1-2; D ambiguous. Germline CDR1 and CDR2: LGHNA and YNFKEQ. V dropped 0 bases and J dropped 8 bases, with 10 bases sitting between them. This CDR3 is built from 13 residues. The CDR3 loop reads CASSQEYQGGYTF. The CDR3 nucleotides read TGTGCCAGCAGCCAAGAATATCAAGGCGGCTACACCTTC.

The chain employs TRBV7-9 and TRBJ2-7, with D perhaps TRBD2 (5 bases). V gave up 2 bases and J gave up 5 bases, with 19 bases separating them. CDR3 length equals 16 residues. Germline lookup yields CDR1 SEHNR and CDR2 FQNEAQ (reference sequence). The DNA for the CDR3 is TGTGCCAGCAGCTTAAGGGTGTCCGGGGTGGAGAACGAGCAGTACTTC. Translating gives CASSLRVSGVENEQYF.

This clone has just a few counts. The chain couples TRBV6-1 to TRBJ2-7; 9 bases fit TRBD1. Germline V gene data show CDR1 as MNHNS and CDR2 as SASEGT. The ends lost 3 bases at V and 2 bases at J; junction bases unmatched: 5. This CDR3 comprises 15 residues. CDR3 amino acids: CASSDTGTGTYEQYF. In DNA, the CDR3 is TGTGCCAGCAGTGATACCGGGACAGGGACCTACGAGCAGTACTTC.

This rearrangement joins TRBV5-1 to TRBJ1-2; 9 bases align to TRBD1. Germline V lookup: CDR1 SGHRS, CDR2 YFSETQ. The CDR3 is 18 residues long. Germline trimming cut 3 bases from V and 0 bases from J; bases unmatched to any gene: 12. The CDR3 nucleotides read TGCGCCAGCAGCTACTTTTGGGGACAGGGAGGTTCTAACTATGGCTACACCTTC. This translates into CASSYFWGQGGSNYGYTF.

The rearrangement joins TRBV5-4 to TRBJ1-2; TRBD1 might be the D (6 bases). Germline values: CDR1 SGHNT, CDR2 YYREEE (reference sequence). CDR3 size: 13 residues. Trimming stripped 4 bases from V and 7 bases from J, with 14 bases between. CDR3 coding DNA: TGTGCCAGCAGCCCCCCAGGGGAGGCTGGCTACACCTTC. Its translation: CASSPPGEAGYTF.

This clone showed up just a few times. The chain recombines TRBV6-1 with TRBJ1-2; D may be TRBD1 (5 bases). The V gene's germline CDR1 is MNHNS and CDR2 SASEGT. The V end lost 2 bases, the J end lost 5 bases, and 18 bases lay between the germline ends. CDR3 size: 16 residues. The CDR3 protein is CASSEIRDGGAYGYTF. CDR3 in DNA: TGTGCCAGCAGTGAAATCCGGGACGGGGGTGCGTATGGCTACACCTTC.

About this clone: Other DNA variants within this sample encode the same CDR3. The genes are TRBV5-1 and TRBJ1-4, with 8 bases lining up with TRBD1. The CDR3 has 13 residues. V was pared by 5 bases and J by 8 bases, with 5 bases of the junction left unmatched. Germline V gene lookup returns CDR1 SGHRS and CDR2 YFSETQ. The CDR3 nucleotides read TGCGCCAGCAGTCCCAGACAGGGGGAAAAACTGTTTTTT. Its protein is CASSPRQGEKLFF.

This clone was counted a few times. V is TRBV18 and J is TRBJ1-1; maybe TRBD1 (6 bases). CDR3 length: 18 residues. Trimming left V 0 bases short and J 4 bases short, with 21 bases between. CDR1 is KGHSH and CDR2 is LQKENI in the germline V gene. The CDR3 coding sequence is TGTGCCAGCTCACCACCGACGAGGGGCGGGGGCGAGGGCACTGAAGCTTTCTTT. As protein: CASSPPTRGGGEGTEAFF.

The rearrangement uses TRBV7-3 and TRBJ1-1; the D is unclear. The CDR3 loop spans 12 amino acids. The germline V and J ends were trimmed by 4 bases and 10 bases, with 13 bases remaining between them. CDR1 is SGHTA and CDR2 is FQGTGA in the germline V gene. The CDR3 protein is CASSSGRETAFF. CDR3 bases: TGTGCCAGCAGCTCCGGCCGGGAGACAGCTTTCTTT. Full variable domain (missing parts from reference TRBV7-3 and TRBJ1-1): GAGVSQTPSNKVTEKGKYVELRCDPISGHTALYWYRQSLGQGPEFLIYFQGTGAADDSGLPNDRFFAVRPEGSVSTLKIQRTERGDSAVYLCASSSGRETAFFGQGTRLTVV.

The chain uses TRBV30 and TRBJ2-7; D perhaps matches TRBD1 (6 bases). V lost 5 bases and J lost 2, with 13 bases in between. CDR1 and CDR2 from the germline V gene are GTSNPN and SVGIG (reference sequence). This CDR3 region has 13 residues. CDR3: CAWGKQGAYEQYF. The CDR3 DNA reads TGTGCCTGGGGCAAACAGGGTGCCTACGAGCAGTACTTC. The whole variable domain, filled in from reference TRBV30 and TRBJ2-7, reads SQTIHQWPATLVQPVGSPLSLECTVEGTSNPNLYWYRQAAGRGLQLLFYSVGIGQISSEVPQNLSASRPQDRQFILSSKKLLLSDSGFYLCAWGKQGAYEQYFGPGTRLTVT.

The V call is TRBV2, the J call TRBJ1-4, with a weak D call TRBD1 (5 bases). In germline, CDR1 is SNHLY, CDR2 FYNNEI. This CDR3 has 15 residues. Trimming cost V 5 bases and J 7 bases, with 17 bases left between them. The CDR3 DNA is TGTGCCAGCAGTCGCGGGGCCCTCGATGGTGAAAAACTGTTTTTT. Translated, it gives CASSRGALDGEKLFF.

A few counts support this clone. The chain recombines TRBV4-3 with TRBJ2-2, with 11 bases aligning to TRBD2. Germline V gene lookup returns CDR1 LGHNA and CDR2 YSLEER. The V and J ends lost 1 base and 2 bases, in that order; junction bases with no gene match: 6. The CDR3 totals 18 residues. The CDR3 loop is CASSQVSGRGQNTGELFF. CDR3 DNA sequence: TGCGCCAGCAGCCAAGTTAGCGGGAGGGGACAAAACACCGGGGAGCTGTTTTTT.

Worth noting for this clone: A read error may account for a junction end that differs from germline. The chain is built from TRBV7-9 and TRBJ1-2; D not certain. The CDR3 is 11 residues long. The V gene's germline CDR1 is SEHNR and CDR2 FQNEAQ (reference sequence). In nucleotides, the CDR3 is TGTGCCAGCAGCTTGGGTTGGGCAGGAAACTTC. It specifies CASSLGWAGNF. Combining the CDR3 with reference TRBV7-9 and TRBJ1-2 gives the whole variable domain DTGVSQNPRHKITKRGQNVTFRCDPISEHNRLYWYRQTLGQGPEFLTYFQNEAQLEKSRLLSDRFSAERPKGSFSTLEIQRTEQGDSAMYLCASSLGWAGNFGSGTRLTVV.

The chain employs TRBV5-1 and TRBJ1-6, with a possible D match to TRBD1 (6 bases). The CDR3 length is 14 residues. Trimming removed 0 bases at V and 7 bases at J, with 8 bases between. Germline V gene data show CDR1 as SGHRS and CDR2 as YFSETQ. CDR3: CASSLETGNSPLHF. CDR3 DNA: TGCGCCAGCAGCTTGGAGACAGGAAATTCACCCCTCCACTTT. Full variable domain (outside the CDR3, taken from reference TRBV5-1 and TRBJ1-6): KAGVTQTPRYLIKTRGQQVTLSCSPISGHRSVSWYQQTPGQGLQFLFEYFSETQRNKGNFPGRFSGRQFSNSRSEMNVSTLELGDSALYLCASSLETGNSPLHFGNGTRLTVT.

This chain uses TRBV25-1 with TRBJ1-2; no reliable D call. Trimming pared 1 base from V and 9 bases from J, leaving 12 bases between. Germline values: CDR1 MGHDK, CDR2 SYGVNS. The CDR3 extends over 13 amino acids. DNA for the CDR3: TGTGCCAGCAGTGAATCCTTAGGGAAGAGCTACACCTTC. Residues: CASSESLGKSYTF.